This T cell receptor beta chain was recorded in a study of regulatory T cells in long-lasting Graves disease. Time point given: newly diagnosed GD, antithyroid drugs for less than 3 months. Scientists built the TCR library using RNA that was extracted from PBMCs. Arm-PCR of CDR3 regions and iRepertoire HTBI primers were used to build TCR beta libraries. TCRdb analysed the multiplex PCR reads with MiXCR anew, one entry per CDR3 protein. The table shows about 520,000 distinct CDR3 sequences, with 12% occurring only once. In its sample, this clonotype was seen many times. The germline gives CDR1 MNHEY, CDR2 SVGEGT. V was cut by 5 bases and J by 0 bases, with 14 bases left in between. This CDR3 has 16 residues. The same sample was also used in a study of T cells in Graves' hyperthyroidism and ophthalmopathy.

The V gene is TRBV6-2 or TRBV6-3, the J gene TRBJ1-5; D is uncertain. The receptor comes from a young woman with Graves disease. This material consisted of peripheral blood mononuclear cells (PBMCs), taken at new diagnosis, from a patient treated with antithyroid drugs. CDR3 in amino acids: CASSELGSHSNQPQHF. The DNA for the CDR3 is TGTGCCAGCAGTGAACTCGGCAGCCATAGCAATCAGCCCCAGCATTTT.